These 11 T cell receptor beta chains came from one sample sequenced in a study of T cells in Graves' hyperthyroidism and ophthalmopathy. Amplified TCR beta CDR3 regions derived from RNA transcripts. First-round RT-PCR of the TCR CDR3 relied on the HTBI primer set. TCRdb redid the calling of the multiplex PCR reads with MiXCR, one entry per CDR3 protein. The data show hundreds of thousands of distinct CDR3 sequences, about 17% seen once. Sequenced: blood. The receptors here all came from a woman aged 30 to 39 with Graves' hyperthyroidism.

At least ten counts were recorded for this clonotype. The chain couples TRBV7-2 to TRBJ2-5, with 8 bases aligning to TRBD2. This CDR3 has 16 amino acids. The V gene's germline CDR1 is SGHTA and CDR2 FQGNSA. V was clipped by 5 bases and J by 4 bases; unmatched bases: 12. Here the CDR3 DNA reads TGTGCCAGCAGCAGAAGAACGGGAGGGGACGGAGAGACCCAGTACTTC. This gives the protein CASSRRTGGDGETQYF.

This clonotype was seen at least ten times. The chain has TRBV12-3 or TRBV12-4 and TRBJ1-5; D call uncertain. The CDR3 extends over 15 amino acids. Trimming left V 6 bases short and J 3 bases short, with 15 bases between. The CDR3 spells CASSRTGRYNQPQHF. The CDR3, as DNA: TGTGCCAGCAGCCGAACCGGACGGTACAATCAGCCCCAGCATTTT.

This clonotype was detected ten times or more. This chain uses TRBV28 with TRBJ2-1; 8 bases match TRBD2. The germline gives CDR1 MDHEN, CDR2 SYDVKM. The CDR3 totals 14 residues. J was trimmed by 5 bases and V by 1 base; bases with no gene match: 1. This CDR3 reads CASSLYGRDNEQFF. The DNA for the CDR3 is TGTGCCAGCAGTTTATACGGGAGGGACAATGAGCAGTTCTTC.

This clonotype was recorded at least ten times. This sequence joins TRBV7-2 and TRBJ2-1, with 9 bases identical to TRBD2. The CDR3 is made up of 15 amino acids. J lost 3 bases, V lost 2 bases, and 2 bases had no gene match. Germline V gene sequence: CDR1 SGHTA, CDR2 FQGNSA. In DNA, the CDR3 is TGTGCCAGCAGCTTACAGCGGGGGGACTACAATGAGCAGTTCTTC. This codes for CASSLQRGDYNEQFF.

This clonotype was found a few times. The CDR3 sequence: CASSWGTGTGELFF. The CDR3 DNA is TGTGCCAGCAGCTGGGGGACAGGGACCGGGGAGCTGTTTTTT. The chain has TRBV5-6 and TRBJ2-2; 9 bases align to TRBD1. The V segment lost 3 bases and the J segment 5 bases; nucleotides outside the gene matches: 2. This CDR3 is 14 amino acids long. Germline V lookup: CDR1 SGHDT, CDR2 YYEEEE.

Ten or more counts support this clonotype. The gene calls are TRBV2 and TRBJ2-1; the D gene could be TRBD1 or TRBD2 (5 bases each). V was pared by 8 bases and J by 6 bases, with 20 bases between. The CDR3 runs to 15 residues. Germline CDR1 SNHLY, CDR2 FYNNEI. CDR3 region: CASYGTEHFTNEQFF. CDR3 DNA: TGTGCCAGCTATGGGACGGAGCATTTCACCAATGAGCAGTTCTTC. The full variable domain, completed using reference TRBV2 and TRBJ2-1, is EPEVTQTPSHQVTQMGQEVILRCVPISNHLYFYWYRQILGQKVEFLVSFYNNEISEKSEIFDDQFSVERPDGSNFTLKIRSTKLEDSAMYFCASYGTEHFTNEQFFGPGTRLTVL.

In its sample, this clonotype was seen many times. This sequence joins TRBV28 and TRBJ1-1, with D tentatively TRBD1 (5 bases). V lost 3 bases to trimming and J lost 4 bases, with 15 bases between them. Per germline, CDR1 MDHEN and CDR2 SYDVKM. There are 15 residues in the CDR3. The CDR3 region has the DNA TGTGCCAGCAGTTTTTCCTCGGGACTGAGCACTGAAGCTTTCTTT. This encodes CASSFSSGLSTEAFF.

This clonotype was counted many times. The chain carries TRBV20-1 and TRBJ2-2, with 10 bases identical to TRBD2. Germline V lookup: CDR1 DFQATT, CDR2 SNEGSKA (reference sequence). The junction had 0 bases not matched to a gene; V was cut back by 2 bases and J by 3 bases. The CDR3 spans 14 residues. The CDR3 loop reads CSARLAGDTGELFF. In DNA form, the CDR3 reads TGCAGTGCTAGACTAGCGGGAGACACCGGGGAGCTGTTTTTT.

This sequence joins TRBV4-2 and TRBJ1-5; maybe TRBD1 (6 bases). The germline V gene encodes CDR1 LGHNA and CDR2 YNFKEQ. The CDR3 runs to 17 residues. V lost 0 bases to trimming and J lost 5 bases, with 17 bases between them. CDR3 amino acids: CASSQDWREGGHQPQHF. The CDR3 DNA is TGTGCCAGCAGCCAAGACTGGAGGGAGGGGGGACATCAGCCCCAGCATTTT.

This clonotype showed up just a few times. This sequence joins TRBV13 and TRBJ1-2; TRBD1 matches at 9 bases. V lost 1 base to trimming and J lost 2 bases; unmatched junction nucleotides: 5. CDR3 length equals 16 residues. Germline-derived CDR1 and CDR2 are PRHDT and FYEKMQ (reference sequence). This CDR3 is CASSLAGTGLNYGYTF. The CDR3 nucleotides are TGTGCCAGCAGCTTAGCAGGGACAGGGCTGAACTATGGCTACACCTTC.

J is TRBJ2-5 and V is TRBV7-2, with 7 bases lining up with TRBD2. The germline V gene encodes CDR1 SGHTA and CDR2 FQGNSA. The V segment lost 3 bases and the J segment 5 bases; nucleotides outside the gene matches: 6. The CDR3 is 14 amino acids. In nucleotides, the CDR3 is TGTGCCAGCAGCTTGGGAGGGGTGTGGGAGACCCAGTACTTC. It yields the protein CASSLGGVWETQYF.